The source of this TCR beta chain is a study of radiotherapy plus CTLA-4 blockade in lung cancer. Study information: In about 20% of patients, objective responses were seen; 31% had disease control.

This clone occurred once. Germline V gene lookup returns CDR1 MNHEY and CDR2 SMNVEV (reference sequence). The CDR3 has 14 residues. With 6 bases removed from V and 0 bases from J, the gap between germline ends came to 10 bases. The data were produced by immunoSEQ multiplex PCR, yet TCRdb's version contains in-frame clones alone and is incomplete. The sample lists about 80,000 clones; 60% to 85% were seen once. This sequence was found in a human donor with non-small cell lung cancer whose response to radiotherapy plus ipilimumab could not be evaluated. Some clones in this sample may be carry-over from other donors' samples. The V gene is TRBV27, the J gene TRBJ2-3; D might be TRBD2 (6 bases). Sequencing was performed on peripheral blood, taken from a patient treated with radiotherapy plus ipilimumab. The CDR3 spells CASRRGYSTDTQYF. CDR3 DNA sequence: TGTGCCAGCAGGCGGGGTTATAGCACAGATACGCAGTATTTT.